This TCR beta chain appears in the sequencing data of a study of beta chain features in type 1 diabetes. Study-level points and caveats: For Type 1 diabetes patients, all four CD4+ subsets carried TCRB CDR3s that were moderately but significantly shorter.

This clone came up a few times. Its antigen remains unidentified. cDNA synthesis used the whole RNA isolate, giving expressed TCRB sequences. Only in-frame clones appear in the TCRdb table, and some are missing; sequencing was by immunoSEQ multiplex PCR. The sample carries about 170,000 clones, approximately 8% recorded once. In germline, CDR1 is SGHDT, CDR2 YYEEEE. V dropped 0 bases and J dropped 7 bases, with 4 bases sitting between them. The CDR3 contains 12 residues. The chain couples TRBV5-6 to TRBJ1-4; D not resolved. The sequence was obtained from a young man with type 1 diabetes. Sequencing input: central memory CD4+ T cells from blood. The CDR3 loop reads CASSLVSEKLFF. As DNA, the CDR3 is TGTGCCAGCAGCTTGGTCAGTGAAAAACTGTTTTTT.